This T cell receptor beta chain was captured by sequencing in a study of T cell responses to AZD1222 COVID-19 vaccine. This clone was counted a single time. At one boundary the junction diverges from the germline segment, which might be a read error. Some clones are missing from TCRdb's copy, which holds only in-frame ones; the method was immunoSEQ multiplex PCR. The table includes under 200,000 clones, 70% to 90% detected once. This CDR3 is built from 15 residues. Germline lookup yields CDR1 KGHSY and CDR2 FQNENV. The sequencing here drew on peripheral blood, taken 28 days after the second AZD1222 dose. The sequence was obtained from an adult who received the AZD1222 COVID-19 vaccine. The chain combines TRBV16 with TRBJ1-5; D perhaps matches TRBD1 (5 bases). CDR3 nucleotide sequence: TGTGCCAGCAGCTCCGGGGGACGATCACCCCCGCCCCCGCATTTT. Translated: CASSSGGRSPPPPHF.